A single sample is the source of the 27 T cell receptor beta chains below, sequenced in a study of shared clonotypes between healthy human individuals. The protocol was immunoSEQ multiplex PCR, while the TCRdb copy is restricted to in-frame clones and leaves out a portion. The sample has 1.5 million to 2.5 million clones; around 96% are singletons. Terminally differentiated effector memory CD45RA+ cells were excluded by CCR7 positive selection of CD45RO-negative cells. Sequences were obtained from naive CD8+ T cells sorted from blood. These receptors were obtained from a young man in good health.

The V gene is TRBV7-6, the J gene TRBJ2-1, with 10 bases that match TRBD2. CDR1 SGHVS and CDR2 FNYEAQ come from the germline V gene. The CDR3 is made up of 16 amino acids. The J segment lost 7 bases and the V segment lost 4 bases, leaving 10 bases of the junction unmatched. DNA for the CDR3: TGTGCCAGCAGCTGGCTAGCGGGGGAGCTACCGAATGAGCAGTTCTTC. Translating it yields CASSWLAGELPNEQFF.

J is TRBJ2-5 and V is TRBV5-1; D unclear. Trimming took off 4 bases at V and 5 bases at J, with 12 bases between the two ends. Germline CDR1 SGHRS, CDR2 YFSETQ. This CDR3 spans 13 amino acids. The CDR3 loop reads CASSLTSTETQYF. CDR3 DNA: TGCGCCAGCAGCCTCACCAGTACCGAGACCCAGTACTTC. Full variable domain (remainder filled in from reference TRBV5-1 and TRBJ2-5): KAGVTQTPRYLIKTRGQQVTLSCSPISGHRSVSWYQQTPGQGLQFLFEYFSETQRNKGNFPGRFSGRQFSNSRSEMNVSTLELGDSALYLCASSLTSTETQYFGPGTRLLVL.

The chain carries TRBV29-1 and TRBJ2-3, with no clear D. V was shortened by 5 bases and J by 3 bases, with 9 bases between the two germline ends. The germline V gene encodes CDR1 SQVTM and CDR2 ANQGSEA. CDR3 size: 12 residues. CDR3 protein: CSVLDGTDTQYF. Here the CDR3 DNA reads TGCAGCGTTCTGGACGGGACAGATACGCAGTATTTT.

V gene TRBV4-1 combines with J gene TRBJ2-7; 12 nucleotides align to TRBD2. V lost 2 bases to trimming and J lost 0 bases; unmatched junction nucleotides: 2. The germline V gene has CDR1 MGHRA and CDR2 YSYEKL. CDR3 length: 16 residues. The CDR3 bases are TGCGCCAGCAGCCAATCGACTAGCGGGAGCTCCTACGAGCAGTACTTC. Its translation: CASSQSTSGSSYEQYF.

This clone was observed a handful of times. CDR3 coding DNA: TGTGCCAGCAGTTTGACTTGGGATAATTCACCCCTCCACTTT. It codes for CASSLTWDNSPLHF. The chain combines TRBV6-5 with TRBJ1-6; D not certain. V was shortened by 4 bases and J by 5 bases, with 9 bases between the two germline ends. Germline lookup yields CDR1 MNHEY and CDR2 SVGAGI. The CDR3 length is 14 residues.

The gene calls are TRBV13 and TRBJ2-2; 13 bases agree with TRBD2. This CDR3 has 15 residues. Germline V gives CDR1 PRHDT, CDR2 FYEKMQ (reference sequence). V trimming: 5 bases; J trimming: 4 bases; junction bases outside the gene matches: 1. CDR3 bases: TGTGCCAGCAGCCGACTAGCGGGGGGCACCGGGGAGCTGTTTTTT. Residues: CASSRLAGGTGELFF.

This chain uses TRBV4-1 with TRBJ2-3; D uncertain. Germline CDR1 is MGHRA and CDR2 is YSYEKL. This CDR3 spans 15 amino acids. V was cut by 1 base and J by 2 bases, with 10 bases left in between. CDR3 loop: CASSQAESPTDTQYF. The CDR3 nucleotides are TGCGCCAGCAGCCAAGCCGAATCACCCACAGATACGCAGTATTTT.

The chain employs TRBV28 and TRBJ2-7; D unresolved. The germline V and J ends were trimmed by 4 bases and 0 bases, with 13 bases remaining between them. The CDR3 has 15 residues. Looked up from germline, CDR1 is MDHEN and CDR2 is SYDVKM. The CDR3 bases are TGTGCCAGCAGTTACGGTCTTCTGAGCTCCTACGAGCAGTACTTC. Its translation is CASSYGLLSSYEQYF.

V gene TRBV6-5 combines with J gene TRBJ1-3, with D hard to call. Trimming removed 2 bases at V and 4 bases at J, with 15 bases between. The CDR3 contains 16 residues. Germline V gene lookup returns CDR1 MNHEY and CDR2 SVGAGI. The CDR3 protein is CASSYRAEAEGNTIYF. CDR3 bases: TGTGCCAGCAGTTACAGGGCGGAAGCGGAAGGAAACACCATATATTTT.

This CDR3 reads CASSTVSGTLGEQYF. DNA for the CDR3: TGTGCCAGCAGCACCGTATCCGGAACCTTGGGAGAGCAGTACTTC. J is TRBJ2-7 and V is TRBV6-5, with unresolved D. Looked up from germline, CDR1 is MNHEY and CDR2 is SVGAGI. The CDR3 has 15 residues. V lost 6 bases to trimming and J lost 7 bases, with 22 bases between them.

Regarding this clone: Other DNA sequences in this specimen translate into the identical CDR3. The gene calls are TRBV4-1 and TRBJ2-7; 7 bases are shared with TRBD2. V lost 1 base, J lost 6 bases, and 3 bases stayed unmatched. In germline, CDR1 is MGHRA, CDR2 YSYEKL. The CDR3 totals 13 residues. The CDR3 protein is CASSQVGGGEQYF. The CDR3 nucleotides are TGCGCCAGCAGCCAAGTGGGGGGGGGCGAGCAGTACTTC.

This clone has more than one count but fewer than ten. Here the CDR3 reads CASSAFVGGAGNTIYF. CDR3 DNA: TGTGCCAGCAGCGCCTTCGTTGGGGGGGCTGGAAACACCATATATTTT. The chain carries TRBV9 and TRBJ1-3, with D maybe TRBD1 (5 bases). Germline loops: CDR1 SGDLS, CDR2 YYNGEE. The CDR3 sequence is 16 residues long. V lost 3 bases and J 2 bases, leaving 15 bases between the germline ends.

This clone was picked up a small number of times. The gene calls are TRBV7-9 and TRBJ1-2; no clear D. Germline lookup yields CDR1 SEHNR and CDR2 FQNEAQ (reference sequence). With 5 bases removed from V and 8 bases from J, the gap between germline ends came to 15 bases. The CDR3 is 13 amino acids. The CDR3 nucleotides are TGTGCCAGCAGCCTGGATACCGCGGGGGGCTACACCTTC. It specifies CASSLDTAGGYTF.

The rearrangement links TRBV5-6 to TRBJ2-1; 10 positions match TRBD2. The germline CDR1 and CDR2 sequences are SGHDT and YYEEEE. This CDR3 is 14 amino acids long. Trimming removed 4 bases from V and 14 bases from J; junction bases left unmatched: 12. The CDR3 region has the DNA TGTGCCAGCAGCGGGGTCCTAGCGGGGGCCACGGAGTTCTTC. Translated, it gives CASSGVLAGATEFF.

As regards this clone: Other DNA sequences in the same sample also yield this CDR3. V usage is TRBV10-2 and J usage is TRBJ1-1, with D hard to call. The germline CDR1 and CDR2 sequences are WSHSY and SAAADI. Trimming stripped 4 bases from V and 1 base from J, with 4 bases between. There are 12 residues in the CDR3. The CDR3 sequence is CASSGGNTEAFF. CDR3 sequence (DNA): TGCGCCAGCAGTGGGGGGAACACTGAAGCTTTCTTT.

This clone came up once. This same CDR3 is encoded by further DNA sequences in the sample. The chain employs TRBV13 and TRBJ2-1, with D unresolved. V was trimmed by 5 bases and J by 6 bases, leaving 8 bases between them. This CDR3 region has 12 residues. The germline V gene has CDR1 PRHDT and CDR2 FYEKMQ (reference sequence). As DNA, the CDR3 is TGTGCCAGCAGCCTAGACCGCAATGAGCAGTTCTTC. It encodes CASSLDRNEQFF. The entire variable domain, with the rest obtained from reference TRBV13 and TRBJ2-1, is as follows: AAGVIQSPRHLIKEKRETATLKCYPIPRHDTVYWYQQGPGQDPQFLISFYEKMQSDKGSIPDRFSAQQFSDYHSELNMSSLELGDSALYFCASSLDRNEQFFGPGTRLTVL.

The chain uses TRBV30 and TRBJ1-1; D unclear. The V gene's germline CDR1 is GTSNPN and CDR2 SVGIG (reference sequence). The V gene lost 1 base and the J gene lost 1 base, with 7 bases spanning the gap. There are 13 residues in the CDR3. CDR3 residues: CAWSAGRNTEAFF. The CDR3 nucleotides read TGTGCCTGGAGTGCGGGAAGGAACACTGAAGCTTTCTTT.

This rearrangement joins TRBV5-1 to TRBJ2-7; 8 nucleotides line up with TRBD2. Germline lookup yields CDR1 SGHRS and CDR2 YFSETQ. CDR3 length: 16 residues. J gave up 2 bases and V 0 bases, and 7 bases lay outside the gene matches. The CDR3 protein is CASSLDVTSVPYEQYF. The CDR3 DNA sequence: TGCGCCAGCAGCTTGGATGTGACTAGCGTACCCTACGAGCAGTACTTC. Based on the CDR3 plus reference TRBV5-1 and TRBJ2-7, the full variable domain is KAGVTQTPRYLIKTRGQQVTLSCSPISGHRSVSWYQQTPGQGLQFLFEYFSETQRNKGNFPGRFSGRQFSNSRSEMNVSTLELGDSALYLCASSLDVTSVPYEQYFGPGTRLTVT.

V is TRBV28 and J is TRBJ1-1; the match to TRBD1 covers 7 bases. Unmatched junction bases numbered 11, after V lost 2 bases and J lost 5 bases. From germline, CDR1 is MDHEN and CDR2 SYDVKM. This CDR3 contains 16 residues. CDR3 sequence reads: CASSLGSGGFGTEAFF. The CDR3 coding sequence is TGTGCCAGCAGTTTAGGGTCAGGGGGGTTTGGGACTGAAGCTTTCTTT.

The chain combines TRBV28 with TRBJ2-2; D unresolved. The germline gives CDR1 MDHEN, CDR2 SYDVKM. The V end lost 4 bases, the J end lost 10 bases, and 7 bases lay between the germline ends. This CDR3 spans 11 amino acids. The CDR3 region has the DNA TGTGCCAGCAGTTACGTGGAGGAGCTGTTTTTT. Translated, it gives CASSYVEELFF.

This rearrangement joins TRBV4-1 to TRBJ2-7, with a weak D call TRBD1 (6 bases). Per the germline V gene, CDR1 is MGHRA and CDR2 is YSYEKL. Deletions cut 5 bases from V and 2 bases from J, with 16 bases between. This CDR3 contains 15 residues. As DNA, the CDR3 is TGCGCCAGCAGCAACAGACAGGCCCGGACCTACGAGCAGTACTTC. It encodes CASSNRQARTYEQYF.

Notes on this clone: The sample has other DNA sequences that encode this CDR3 too. The genes are TRBV19 and TRBJ1-5; D remains unclear. The V gene lost 4 bases and the J gene lost 0 bases, with 7 bases spanning the gap. The CDR3 covers 14 residues. Germline CDR1 and CDR2: LNHDA and SQIVND (reference sequence). In DNA, the CDR3 is TGTGCCAGTAGTAGGACGGATAGCAATCAGCCCCAGCATTTT. This encodes CASSRTDSNQPQHF.

V gene TRBV29-1 combines with J gene TRBJ1-2, with 8 bases fitting TRBD1. The V and J ends lost 3 bases and 8 bases, in that order; junction bases with no gene match: 8. CDR3 length equals 13 residues. From germline, CDR1 is SQVTM and CDR2 ANQGSEA. The CDR3 DNA reads as TGCAGCGTTGACTTGGGACAGGTCGGCGGCTACACCTTC. It is translated as CSVDLGQVGGYTF.

This chain links TRBV10-2 with TRBJ2-3; D gene uncertain. There are 15 residues in the CDR3. Germline assignment: CDR1 WSHSY and CDR2 SAAADI. V shed 3 bases and J shed 1 base, with 11 bases lying between them. The CDR3 spells CASSDLVTGTDTQYF. For the CDR3, the DNA is TGCGCCAGCAGTGATCTGGTAACGGGCACAGATACGCAGTATTTT.

The J gene is TRBJ2-3, the V gene TRBV7-8; 7 bases are a match to TRBD2. Germline lookup yields CDR1 SGHVS and CDR2 FQNEAQ. The CDR3 is made up of 16 amino acids. The trim removed 7 bases at V and 2 bases at J, leaving 12 bases unmatched. DNA of the CDR3: TGTGCCAGCACCATTGACGAGGGGACTAACACAGATACGCAGTATTTT. Its protein product is CASTIDEGTNTDTQYF. Full variable domain (rest looked up from reference TRBV7-8 and TRBJ2-3): GAGVSQSPRYKVAKRGQDVALRCDPISGHVSLFWYQQALGQGPEFLTYFQNEAQLDKSGLPSDRFFAERPEGSVSTLKIQRTQQEDSAVYLCASTIDEGTNTDTQYFGPGTRLTVL.

This sequence joins TRBV5-6 and TRBJ2-1, with TRBD1 as a possible D gene (6 bases). Trimming pared 0 bases from V and 3 bases from J, leaving 10 bases between. The CDR3 is 15 amino acids. The V gene's germline CDR1 is SGHDT and CDR2 YYEEEE. The CDR3 is CASSLGGGFYNEQFF. The CDR3 DNA follows: TGTGCCAGCAGCTTGGGAGGGGGTTTCTACAATGAGCAGTTCTTC.

The chain employs TRBV4-1 and TRBJ2-7; D call uncertain. The V end lost 1 base, the J end lost 7 bases, and 11 bases lay between the germline ends. The CDR3 has 13 amino acids. The germline gives CDR1 MGHRA, CDR2 YSYEKL. The CDR3 is CASSQVLAKEQYF. In DNA, the CDR3 is TGCGCCAGCAGCCAAGTCCTGGCGAAAGAGCAGTACTTC.